The clone carrying this T cell receptor (beta chain) appeared many times. The antigen remains unidentified. TCR beta CDR3 regions were amplified from RNA. Primed by the HTBI set, a first-round RT-PCR was run on the TCR CDR3. TCRdb re-called the multiplex PCR reads with MiXCR, one entry per CDR3 protein. The sample lists roughly 630,000 distinct CDR3 sequences, approximately 14% seen once, with roughly 6.6% in the top ten. This sample was taken from a study of T cells in Graves' hyperthyroidism and ophthalmopathy. General study findings and limits: Among clonotypes expanded in thyroid above 0.001, most were also found in blood.

The V end was cut by 2 bases, the J end by 5 bases, with 12 bases between. Germline lookup yields CDR1 MNHNY and CDR2 SVGAGI (reference sequence). CDR3 length equals 15 residues. Lactation, pregnancy, other autoimmune disease or uncontrolled infection led to exclusion of patients. The receptor comes from a woman aged 25 to 39 with Graves' hyperthyroidism. The chain links TRBV6-6 to TRBJ2-2; D gene unclear. The specimen sequenced was blood. The CDR3 bases are TGTGCCAGCAGTTACCTACCCCCTTGGACCGGGGAGCTGTTTTTT. Amino acids: CASSYLPPWTGELFF.